This T cell receptor (beta chain) was sequenced in a study of shared clonotypes between healthy human individuals. About the research overall: Researchers drew samples from two women and a few men aged 18 to 49.

In the case of this clone: As yet, its antigen is unknown.

Study-wide results and limits: Generation probability values for non-shared clonotypes were lower than those for clonotypes shared by all four donors.

CDR3 length equals 14 residues. V lost 1 base, J lost 3 bases, and 3 bases stayed unmatched. Per the germline V gene, CDR1 is SGHKS and CDR2 is YYEKEE (reference sequence). Assay used: immunoSEQ multiplex PCR; TCRdb lists only in-frame clones, some missing. In the table there are roughly 1,600,000 clones, about 98.5% of which are singletons. The rearrangement uses TRBV5-5 and TRBJ1-2, with 7 bases lining up with TRBD1. This clonotype was obtained from a man aged 25 to 40 in good health. Sequencing was performed on naive CD4+ T cells sorted from blood. Subset: CD45RA+ positively selected. CDR3 region: CASSLTGQHYGYTF. CDR3 nucleotide sequence: TGTGCCAGCAGCTTGACGGGACAGCACTATGGCTACACCTTC. The full variable domain, in which reference TRBV5-5 and TRBJ1-2 provide the parts outside the CDR3, is DAGVTQSPTHLIKTRGQQVTLRCSPISGHKSVSWYQQVLGQGPQFIFQYYEKEERGRGNFPDRFSARQFPNYSSELNVNALLLGDSALYLCASSLTGQHYGYTFGSGTRLTVV.